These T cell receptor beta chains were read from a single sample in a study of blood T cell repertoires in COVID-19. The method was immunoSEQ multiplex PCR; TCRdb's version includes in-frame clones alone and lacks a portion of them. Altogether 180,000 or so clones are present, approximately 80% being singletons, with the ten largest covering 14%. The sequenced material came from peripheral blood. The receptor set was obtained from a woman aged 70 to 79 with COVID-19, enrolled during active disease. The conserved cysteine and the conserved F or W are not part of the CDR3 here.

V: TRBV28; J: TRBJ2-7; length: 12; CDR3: ASSRTSGMYEQY
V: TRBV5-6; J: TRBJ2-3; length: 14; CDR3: ASSALAGGLTDTQY
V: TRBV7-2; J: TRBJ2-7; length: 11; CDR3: ASSLELATEQY
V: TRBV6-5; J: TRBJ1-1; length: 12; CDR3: ASNPTGGSTEAF
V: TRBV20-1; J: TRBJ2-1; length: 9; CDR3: SARGGFEQF
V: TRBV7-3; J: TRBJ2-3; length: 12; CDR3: ASSLSQGDDTQY
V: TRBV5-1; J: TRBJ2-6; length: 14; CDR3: ASSLAVGQGANVLT
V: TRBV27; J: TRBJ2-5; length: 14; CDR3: ASSFRVTSAQETQY
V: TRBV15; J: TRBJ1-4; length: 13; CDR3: ATSRVRRDDEKLF
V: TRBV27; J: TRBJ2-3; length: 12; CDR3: ATRRTASTDTQY
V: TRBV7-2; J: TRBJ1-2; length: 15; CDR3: ASSSPDRDASLGGYT
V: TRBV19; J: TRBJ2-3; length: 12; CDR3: ASSMRVSTDTQY
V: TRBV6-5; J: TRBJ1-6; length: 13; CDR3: ASSRDRGRGSPLH
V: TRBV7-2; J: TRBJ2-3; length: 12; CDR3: ASSFRQGPDTQY
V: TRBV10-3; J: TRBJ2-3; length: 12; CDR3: AIGLAGAPGTQY
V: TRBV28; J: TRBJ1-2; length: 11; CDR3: ASSLREDYGYT
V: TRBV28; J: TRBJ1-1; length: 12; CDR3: ASSPGTENTEAF
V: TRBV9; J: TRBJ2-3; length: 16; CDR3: ASSARWGSGGSTDTQY
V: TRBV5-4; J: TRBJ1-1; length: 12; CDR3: ASSLFAGNTEAF
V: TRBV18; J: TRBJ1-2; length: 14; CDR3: ASSPVGTGRLYGYT
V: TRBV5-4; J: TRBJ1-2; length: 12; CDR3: ASSTGQGSYGYT
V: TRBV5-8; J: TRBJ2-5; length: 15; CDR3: ASSLGDSGTTEETQY